Below, 20 T cell receptor beta chains from the same sample are listed, as sequenced in a study of graft-versus-host responses after intestinal transplantation. Some clones are missing from TCRdb's copy, which holds only in-frame ones; the method was immunoSEQ multiplex PCR. The data hold 74,000 or so clones, with 92% observed a single time. This sample comprised PBMCs, obtained 98 days after intestinal transplantation. These receptor sequences come from a human patient who received an intestinal transplant, so some T cells may come from the graft donor.

CDR3 sequence reads: CASGLGGDEQFF. CDR3 nucleotides: TGCGCCAGCGGTCTCGGTGGGGATGAGCAGTTCTTC. The J gene is TRBJ2-1, the V gene TRBV5-1, with D uncertain. This CDR3 spans 12 amino acids. Per the germline V gene, CDR1 is SGHRS and CDR2 is YFSETQ. V shed 7 bases and J shed 8 bases, with 13 bases lying between them.

This sequence joins TRBV5-6 and TRBJ2-1, with D uncertain. Trimming left V 2 bases short and J 5 bases short, with 5 bases between. This CDR3 is 12 amino acids long. Germline loops: CDR1 SGHDT, CDR2 YYEEEE. CDR3 sequence reads: CASSLVNNEQFF. For the CDR3, the DNA is TGTGCCAGCAGCTTAGTAAACAATGAGCAGTTCTTC.

As DNA, the CDR3 is TGTGCCAGCAGCTTAAGGAGCGGAAAAGGGTCCGGGGAGCTGTTTTTT. It encodes CASSLRSGKGSGELFF. V gene TRBV11-2 combines with J gene TRBJ2-2, with D perhaps matching TRBD2 (5 bases). The V end lost 2 bases, the J end lost 6 bases, and 16 bases lay between the germline ends. Looked up from germline, CDR1 is SGHAT and CDR2 is FQNNGV. The CDR3 consists of 16 residues.

Only one count was recorded for this clone. The chain links TRBV4-1 to TRBJ2-1; 14 nucleotides agree with TRBD2. Germline CDR1 is MGHRA and CDR2 is YSYEKL. CDR3 length: 16 amino acids. The trim removed 4 bases at V and 7 bases at J, leaving 6 bases unmatched. The CDR3 loop reads CASSPATSGGGNEQFF. As DNA, the CDR3 is TGCGCCAGCAGCCCTGCGACTAGCGGGGGGGGGAATGAGCAGTTCTTC.

This clone was picked up one time. The rearrangement joins TRBV6-6 to TRBJ2-7; no definite D call. Germline CDR1 and CDR2: MNHNY and SVGAGI (reference sequence). CDR3 length: 13 residues. V was pared by 4 bases and J by 3 bases, with 10 bases between. CDR3 in DNA: TGTGCCAGCAGTTTAGACGGAAGCTACGAGCAGTACTTC. This translates into CASSLDGSYEQYF.

The chain employs TRBV29-1 and TRBJ2-3; D is undetermined. There are 11 residues in the CDR3. Germline V gene lookup returns CDR1 SQVTM and CDR2 ANQGSEA. Trimming took 3 bases from V and 7 from J, leaving 8 bases between them. The CDR3: CSVETVYTQYF. CDR3 DNA: TGCAGCGTTGAGACGGTATATACGCAGTATTTT.

This sequence joins TRBV6-5 and TRBJ1-3, with 7 nucleotides matching TRBD1. Germline CDR1 is MNHEY and CDR2 is SVGAGI. The ends lost 5 bases at V and 2 bases at J; junction bases unmatched: 6. This CDR3 comprises 15 residues. Here the CDR3 reads CASSRRQGTGNTIYF. DNA for the CDR3: TGTGCCAGCAGTCGGCGACAGGGTACTGGAAACACCATATATTTT.

This clone was picked up one time. This chain joins TRBV19 and TRBJ2-6; 10 nucleotides align to TRBD1. Trimming took 4 bases from V and 2 from J; bases not matched to a gene: 5. CDR3 size: 17 residues. Germline V gene sequence: CDR1 LNHDA, CDR2 SQIVND (reference sequence). The CDR3 spells CASSTWTGGTGANVLTF. The CDR3 nucleotides are TGTGCCAGTAGTACCTGGACAGGGGGGACTGGGGCCAACGTCCTGACTTTC.

V is TRBV21-1 and J is TRBJ2-4; TRBD2 is taken as the D call from the table, unchecked against the DNA. TRBV21-1 is a listed pseudogene. This CDR3 is built from 12 residues. The CDR3 DNA follows: TGTGCCAGCAGCAACCCGACCCGAACGGGGTACTTC. Its protein product is CASSNPTRTGYF.

The chain recombines TRBV6-5 with TRBJ1-5; D gene uncertain. Trimming cost V 4 bases and J 1 base, with 14 bases left between them. Germline CDR1 reads MNHEY; CDR2 reads SVGAGI. The CDR3 has 16 residues. The CDR3 coding sequence is TGTGCCAGCAGTTGGGCATCACCCCCAAGCAATCAGCCCCAGCATTTT. The encoded protein is CASSWASPPSNQPQHF.

The chain links TRBV5-1 to TRBJ2-7; 9 bases are a match to TRBD1. There are 14 residues in the CDR3. J lost 2 bases, V lost 4 bases, and 4 bases had no gene match. CDR1 is SGHRS, CDR2 YFSETQ, per germline. CDR3 in amino acids: CASSGRQGAYEQYF. The DNA for the CDR3 is TGCGCCAGCAGCGGGAGACAGGGGGCCTACGAGCAGTACTTC.

This sequence joins TRBV9 and TRBJ2-3; D remains unclear. Germline assignment: CDR1 SGDLS and CDR2 YYNGEE. V lost 1 base, J lost 1 base, and 4 bases lay in between. This CDR3 is 13 amino acids long. The CDR3 DNA sequence: TGTGCCAGCAGCGTATCCGGCACAGATACGCAGTATTTT. Translated: CASSVSGTDTQYF.

The V and J genes are TRBV13 and TRBJ2-7; 11 bases line up with TRBD1. The V gene's germline CDR1 is PRHDT and CDR2 FYEKMQ (reference sequence). V dropped 6 bases and J dropped 4; count of bases not matched to a gene: 8. The CDR3 covers 15 residues. The CDR3 coding sequence is TGTGCCAGCAGTATACTAGGACAGGGGGCTTACGAGCAGTACTTC. Amino acids: CASSILGQGAYEQYF.

The chain combines TRBV10-2 with TRBJ2-1; D not certain. This CDR3 spans 11 amino acids. The germline V gene encodes CDR1 WSHSY and CDR2 SAAADI. Trimming pared 3 bases from V and 13 bases from J, leaving 10 bases between. The CDR3 sequence is CASSDWVAQFF. In DNA form, the CDR3 reads TGCGCCAGCAGTGACTGGGTAGCTCAGTTCTTC.

This clone was counted once. This chain connects TRBV7-9 to TRBJ1-2; D not certain. Looked up from germline, CDR1 is SEHNR and CDR2 is FQNEAQ (reference sequence). V lost 5 bases to trimming and J lost 4 bases, with 20 bases between them. The CDR3 covers 16 residues. CDR3 sequence: CASSPAMALLSYGYTF. As DNA, the CDR3 is TGTGCCAGCAGCCCTGCCATGGCCCTCCTAAGCTATGGCTACACCTTC.

This chain uses TRBV7-9 with TRBJ2-3; no reliable D call. The CDR3 spans 12 residues. Germline CDR1 is SEHNR and CDR2 is FQNEAQ (reference sequence). Between the trimmed V and J ends, which lost 3 bases and 9 bases, there was a span of 10 bases. CDR3: CASSLFQKTQYF. In DNA form, the CDR3 reads TGTGCCAGCAGCTTGTTTCAAAAAACGCAGTATTTT.

The chain carries TRBV5-1 and TRBJ1-5; D ambiguous. The CDR3 consists of 14 residues. Germline V gene data show CDR1 as SGHRS and CDR2 as YFSETQ. The V end lost 0 bases, the J end lost 6 bases, and 10 bases lay between the germline ends. CDR3 region: CASSLGGQSQPQHF. The CDR3 DNA reads TGCGCCAGCAGCTTGGGCGGGCAGAGTCAGCCCCAGCATTTT. The full variable domain, rest sourced from reference TRBV5-1 and TRBJ1-5, is KAGVTQTPRYLIKTRGQQVTLSCSPISGHRSVSWYQQTPGQGLQFLFEYFSETQRNKGNFPGRFSGRQFSNSRSEMNVSTLELGDSALYLCASSLGGQSQPQHFGDGTRLSIL.

This sequence joins TRBV4-1 and TRBJ2-5; 9 bases align to TRBD2. The CDR3 has 15 amino acids. The junction had 3 bases not matched to a gene; V was cut back by 0 bases and J by 4 bases. Germline V CDR1 and CDR2: MGHRA, YSYEKL. In DNA, the CDR3 is TGCGCCAGCAGCCAAGAGCGCGGGGGGGCAGAGACCCAGTACTTC. Its translation is CASSQERGGAETQYF.

The V gene is TRBV7-9, the J gene TRBJ1-6, with TRBD1 matching 10 bases. Germline V gene lookup returns CDR1 SEHNR and CDR2 FQNEAQ (reference sequence). The J segment lost 10 bases and the V segment lost 2 bases, leaving 8 bases of the junction unmatched. The CDR3 contains 16 residues. CDR3 DNA sequence: TGTGCCAGCAGCTTAATTGGGGACAGGGGAACCTCACCCCTCCACTTT. As protein: CASSLIGDRGTSPLHF.

The V call is TRBV2, the J call TRBJ2-2, with 8 bases that match TRBD2. Germline assignment: CDR1 SNHLY and CDR2 FYNNEI. The V and J ends lost 3 bases and 5 bases, in that order; junction bases with no gene match: 8. CDR3 length: 16 residues. The CDR3: CASSDVVAGYTGELFF. DNA for the CDR3: TGTGCCAGCAGTGATGTGGTAGCGGGGTATACCGGGGAGCTGTTTTTT.